This section outlines one T cell receptor (beta chain) sequence together with its context. Reverse transcription of about 0.5 to 1 ug RNA was carried out with random hexamers. TCRdb used MiXCR to reprocess the immunoSEQ multiplex PCR reads, holding one entry per CDR3 protein. Altogether about 210,000 distinct CDR3 sequences are present, approximately 95% being singletons, with the ten largest covering approximately 0.08%. These data belong to a study of CD8 T cells in Susac syndrome. Trimming left V 3 bases short and J 8 bases short, with 10 bases between. The CDR3 length is 11 residues. Germline CDR1 reads SQVTM; CDR2 reads ANQGSEA. In contrast to the negatively isolated CD8+ and CD4+ T cells, TEMRA cells were FACS-enriched.

The V call is TRBV29-1, the J call TRBJ1-2; no firm D call. This TCR came from a human donor with multiple sclerosis. Sequenced: CD4+ T cells from PBMCs. CDR3 residues: CSVDRLLGYTF. In DNA, the CDR3 is TGCAGCGTTGATAGGTTGCTCGGCTACACCTTC.